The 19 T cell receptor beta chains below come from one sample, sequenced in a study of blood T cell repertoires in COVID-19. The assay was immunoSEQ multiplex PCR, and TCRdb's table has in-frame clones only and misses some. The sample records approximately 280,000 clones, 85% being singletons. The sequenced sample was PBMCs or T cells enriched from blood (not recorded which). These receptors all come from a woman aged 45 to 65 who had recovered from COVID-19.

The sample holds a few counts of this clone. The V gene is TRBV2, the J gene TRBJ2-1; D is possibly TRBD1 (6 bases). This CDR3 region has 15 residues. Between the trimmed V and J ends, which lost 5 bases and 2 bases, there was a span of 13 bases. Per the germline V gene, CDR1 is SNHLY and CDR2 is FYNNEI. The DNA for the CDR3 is TGTGCCAGCAGTCCCGGGACATTAACCTACAATGAGCAGTTCTTC. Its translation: CASSPGTLTYNEQFF.

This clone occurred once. CDR3 nucleotides: TGTGCCAGCAGCTCTTCTCAGACTAGCGGTAAGCAGTACTTC. Amino acids: CASSSSQTSGKQYF. This chain joins TRBV7-2 and TRBJ2-7; the match to TRBD2 covers 9 bases. The germline gives CDR1 SGHTA, CDR2 FQGNSA. The V and J ends lost 4 bases and 8 bases, in that order; junction bases with no gene match: 9. This CDR3 contains 14 residues.

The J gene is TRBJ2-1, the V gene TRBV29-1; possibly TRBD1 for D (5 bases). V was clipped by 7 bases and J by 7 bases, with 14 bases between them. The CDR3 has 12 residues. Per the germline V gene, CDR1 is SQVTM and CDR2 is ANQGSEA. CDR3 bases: TGCAGCGGATACCAGGGTGGAAATGAGCAGTTCTTC. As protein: CSGYQGGNEQFF.

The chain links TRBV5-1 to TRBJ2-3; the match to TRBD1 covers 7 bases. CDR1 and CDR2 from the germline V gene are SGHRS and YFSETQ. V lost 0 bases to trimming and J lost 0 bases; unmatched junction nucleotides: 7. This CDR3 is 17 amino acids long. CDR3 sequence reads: CASSLGVQGISTDTQYF. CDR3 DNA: TGCGCCAGCAGCTTGGGCGTACAGGGGATTAGCACAGATACGCAGTATTTT.

In DNA form, the CDR3 reads TGTGCCAGTAGTATCGGGGGGTCCGGGTCCACTGAAGCTTTCTTT. This translates into CASSIGGSGSTEAFF. The chain carries TRBV19 and TRBJ1-1; D may be TRBD1 (5 bases). Trimming pared 3 bases from V and 4 bases from J, leaving 15 bases between. The CDR3 totals 15 residues. The germline V gene has CDR1 LNHDA and CDR2 SQIVND (reference sequence).

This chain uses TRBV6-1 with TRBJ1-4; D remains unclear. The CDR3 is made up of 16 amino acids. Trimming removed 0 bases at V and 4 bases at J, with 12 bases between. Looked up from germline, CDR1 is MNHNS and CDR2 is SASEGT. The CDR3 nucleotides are TGTGCCAGCAGTGAAGCCTTGGGCAGGCTTAATGAAAAACTGTTTTTT. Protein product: CASSEALGRLNEKLFF.

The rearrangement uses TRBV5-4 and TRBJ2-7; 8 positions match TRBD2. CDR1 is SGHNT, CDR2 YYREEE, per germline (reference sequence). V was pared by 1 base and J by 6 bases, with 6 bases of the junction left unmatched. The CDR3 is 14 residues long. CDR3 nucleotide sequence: TGTGCCAGCAGCTTGAAGGGTCTAGCGGGCGAGCAGTACTTC. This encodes CASSLKGLAGEQYF.

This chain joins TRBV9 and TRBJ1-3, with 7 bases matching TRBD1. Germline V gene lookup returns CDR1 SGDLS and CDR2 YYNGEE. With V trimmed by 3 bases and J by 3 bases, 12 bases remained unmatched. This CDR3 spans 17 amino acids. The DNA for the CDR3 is TGTGCCAGCAGCGCAGCCACAGGGGTAGAGTTTGGAAACACCATATATTTT. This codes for CASSAATGVEFGNTIYF.

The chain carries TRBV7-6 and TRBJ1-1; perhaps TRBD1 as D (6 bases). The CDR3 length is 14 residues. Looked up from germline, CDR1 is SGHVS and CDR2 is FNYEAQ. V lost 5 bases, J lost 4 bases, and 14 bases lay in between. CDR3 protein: CASSKSGAGTEAFF. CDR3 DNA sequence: TGTGCCAGCAGCAAGTCAGGGGCCGGCACTGAAGCTTTCTTT.

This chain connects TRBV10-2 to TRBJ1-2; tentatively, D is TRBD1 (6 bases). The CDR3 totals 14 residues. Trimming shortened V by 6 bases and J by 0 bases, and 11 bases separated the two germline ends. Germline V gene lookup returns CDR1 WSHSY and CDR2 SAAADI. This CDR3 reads CASSPRGANYGYTF. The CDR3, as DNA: TGCGCCAGCAGCCCCAGGGGAGCTAACTATGGCTACACCTTC.

The CDR3 DNA sequence: TGTGCCAGCAGCCAAGATGGAGGGGGCGGTGGCAATCAGCCCCAGCATTTT. It codes for CASSQDGGGGGNQPQHF. This chain connects TRBV3-1 (or the pseudogene TRBV3-2) to TRBJ1-5; 7 bases are shared with TRBD1. The CDR3 contains 17 residues. Germline CDR1 reads LGHDT; CDR2 reads YNNKEL (reference sequence). With 0 bases clipped from V and 2 bases from J, the junction kept 7 bases outside the gene matches.

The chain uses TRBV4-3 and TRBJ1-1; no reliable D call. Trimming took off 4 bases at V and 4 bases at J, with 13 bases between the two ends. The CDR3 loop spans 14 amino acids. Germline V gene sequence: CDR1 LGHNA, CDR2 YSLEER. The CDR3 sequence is CASSPRRQGTEAFF. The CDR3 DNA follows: TGCGCCAGCAGCCCCAGGCGACAAGGCACTGAAGCTTTCTTT.

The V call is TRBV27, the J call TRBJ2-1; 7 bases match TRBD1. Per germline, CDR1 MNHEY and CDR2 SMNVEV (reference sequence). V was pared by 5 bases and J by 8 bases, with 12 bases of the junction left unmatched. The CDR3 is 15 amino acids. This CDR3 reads CASSNTGTALYEQFF. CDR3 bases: TGTGCCAGCAGTAACACTGGGACAGCCCTTTATGAGCAGTTCTTC.

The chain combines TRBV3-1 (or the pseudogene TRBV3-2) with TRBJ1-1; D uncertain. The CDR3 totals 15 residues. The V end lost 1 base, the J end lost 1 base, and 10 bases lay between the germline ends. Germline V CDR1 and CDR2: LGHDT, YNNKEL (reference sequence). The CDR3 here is CASSQGLGGNTEAFF. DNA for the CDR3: TGTGCCAGCAGCCAAGGACTCGGTGGGAACACTGAAGCTTTCTTT.

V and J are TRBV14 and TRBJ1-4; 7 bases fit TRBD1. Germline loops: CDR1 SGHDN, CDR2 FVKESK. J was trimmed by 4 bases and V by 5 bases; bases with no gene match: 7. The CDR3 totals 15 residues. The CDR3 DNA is TGTGCCAGCAGCAACACCAGGGGGTTTAATGAAAAACTGTTTTTT. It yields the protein CASSNTRGFNEKLFF.

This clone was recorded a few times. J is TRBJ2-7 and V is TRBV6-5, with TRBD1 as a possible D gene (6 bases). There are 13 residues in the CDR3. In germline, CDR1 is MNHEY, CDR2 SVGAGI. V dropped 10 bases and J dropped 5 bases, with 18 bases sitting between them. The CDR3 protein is CANKNRESDEQYF. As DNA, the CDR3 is TGTGCCAACAAGAACAGGGAATCTGACGAGCAGTACTTC.

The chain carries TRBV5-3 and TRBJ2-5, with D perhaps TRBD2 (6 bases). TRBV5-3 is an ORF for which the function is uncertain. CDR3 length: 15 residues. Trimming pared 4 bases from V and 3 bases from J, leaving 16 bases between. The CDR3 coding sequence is TGTGCCAGAAGCCCGGCCGTAGCGGAAAAAGAGACCCAGTACTTC. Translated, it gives CARSPAVAEKETQYF.

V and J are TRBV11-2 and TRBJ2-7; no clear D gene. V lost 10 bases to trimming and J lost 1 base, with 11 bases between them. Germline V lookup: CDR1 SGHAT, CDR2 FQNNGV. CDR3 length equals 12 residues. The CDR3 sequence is CATTRVSYEQYF. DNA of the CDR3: TGTGCCACAACACGGGTATCCTACGAGCAGTACTTC.

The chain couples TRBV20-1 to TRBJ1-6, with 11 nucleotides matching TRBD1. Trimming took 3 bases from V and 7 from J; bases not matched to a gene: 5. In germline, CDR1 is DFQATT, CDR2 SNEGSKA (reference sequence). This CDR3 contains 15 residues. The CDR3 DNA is TGCAGTGCTAGTGGACAGGGGGCAAAGAATTCACCCCTCCACTTT. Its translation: CSASGQGAKNSPLHF.